A single TCR beta chain is shown here with its context. In the original processing: Cell counts per sample came from amplifying reference gene primers. Sequencing used immunoSEQ multiplex PCR; TCRdb keeps in-frame clones, though not all of them. Clone size and the V and J calls come from that table; the DNA yielded D and trimming. The sample shows over 85,000 clones, around 86% of them seen only once. This sample was taken from a study of blood T cell repertoires in COVID-19. Study overall: Samples of COVID-19 (acute and convalescent) were obtained from the United States, Italy and Spain. PBMCs, B-cell-depleted T cells, or T cells were the source of the cDNA or gDNA that made up the material.

This CDR3 region has 14 residues. Trimming pared 9 bases from V and 1 base from J, leaving 16 bases between. Germline assignment: CDR1 SGHKS and CDR2 YYEKEE (reference sequence). V usage is TRBV5-5 and J usage is TRBJ2-5; possible D gene TRBD2, 5 bases. This TCR came from a man in his 60s with acute or convalescent COVID-19. Sequencing was performed on peripheral blood. CDR3 residues: CATMRELGQETQYF. The CDR3 bases are TGTGCCACTATGAGGGAACTTGGCCAAGAGACCCAGTACTTC.